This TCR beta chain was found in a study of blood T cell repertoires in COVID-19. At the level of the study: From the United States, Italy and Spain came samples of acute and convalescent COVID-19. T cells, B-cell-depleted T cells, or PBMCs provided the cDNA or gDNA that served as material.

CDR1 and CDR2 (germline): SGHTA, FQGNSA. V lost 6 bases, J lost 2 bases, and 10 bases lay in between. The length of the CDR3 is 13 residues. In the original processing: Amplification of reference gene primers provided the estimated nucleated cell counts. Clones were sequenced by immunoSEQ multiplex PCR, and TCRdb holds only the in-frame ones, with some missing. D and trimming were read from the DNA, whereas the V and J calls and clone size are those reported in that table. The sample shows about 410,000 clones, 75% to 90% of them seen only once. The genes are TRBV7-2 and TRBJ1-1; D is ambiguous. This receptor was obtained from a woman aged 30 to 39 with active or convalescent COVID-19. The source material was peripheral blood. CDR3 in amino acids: CASSRRDNTEAFF. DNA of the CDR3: TGTGCCAGCAGTCGGAGAGATAACACTGAAGCTTTCTTT. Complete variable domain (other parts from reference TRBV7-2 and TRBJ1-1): GAGVSQSPSNKVTEKGKDVELRCDPISGHTALYWYRQSLGQGLEFLIYFQGNSAPDKSGLPSDRFSAERTGGSVSTLTIQRTQQEDSAVYLCASSRRDNTEAFFGQGTRLTVV.